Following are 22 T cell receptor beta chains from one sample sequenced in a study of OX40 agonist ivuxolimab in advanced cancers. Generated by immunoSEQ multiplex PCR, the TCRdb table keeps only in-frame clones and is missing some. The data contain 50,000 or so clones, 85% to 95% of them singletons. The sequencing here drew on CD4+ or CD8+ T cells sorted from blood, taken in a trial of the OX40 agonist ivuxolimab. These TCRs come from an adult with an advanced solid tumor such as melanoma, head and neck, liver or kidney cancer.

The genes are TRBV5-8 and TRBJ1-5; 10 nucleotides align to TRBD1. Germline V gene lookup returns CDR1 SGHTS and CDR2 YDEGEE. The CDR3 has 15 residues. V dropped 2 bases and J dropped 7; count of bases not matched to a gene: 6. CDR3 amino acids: CASSLGTGVDQPQHF. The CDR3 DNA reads TGTGCCAGCAGCTTAGGGACAGGGGTCGACCAGCCCCAGCATTTT.

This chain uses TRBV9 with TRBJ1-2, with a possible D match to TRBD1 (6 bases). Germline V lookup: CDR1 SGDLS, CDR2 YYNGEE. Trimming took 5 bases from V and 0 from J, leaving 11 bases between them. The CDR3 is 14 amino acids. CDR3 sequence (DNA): TGTGCCAGCAGTGAGGGGGGCTCTAACTATGGCTACACCTTC. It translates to CASSEGGSNYGYTF.

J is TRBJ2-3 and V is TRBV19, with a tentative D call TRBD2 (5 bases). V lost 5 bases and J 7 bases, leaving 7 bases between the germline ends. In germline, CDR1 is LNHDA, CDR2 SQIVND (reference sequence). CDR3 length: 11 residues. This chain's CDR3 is CASSRGYTQYF. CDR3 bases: TGTGCCAGTAGTCGGGGTTATACGCAGTATTTT.

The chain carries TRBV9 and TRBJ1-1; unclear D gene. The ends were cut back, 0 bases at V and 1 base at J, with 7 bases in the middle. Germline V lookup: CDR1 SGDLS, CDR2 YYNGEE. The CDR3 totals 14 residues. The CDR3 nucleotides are TGTGCCAGCAGCGTAGAACCCGCGAACACTGAAGCTTTCTTT. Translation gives CASSVEPANTEAFF.

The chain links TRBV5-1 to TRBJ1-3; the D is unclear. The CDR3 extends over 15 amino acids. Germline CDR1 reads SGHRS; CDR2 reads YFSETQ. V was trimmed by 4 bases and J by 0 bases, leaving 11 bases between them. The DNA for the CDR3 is TGCGCCAGCAGCGGTTCAGATGACTCTGGAAACACCATATATTTT. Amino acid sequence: CASSGSDDSGNTIYF.

CDR3 DNA: TGTGCCAGTAGTATAGACCTCCCAGGGCTTAGTGGCTACACCTTC. Its protein product is CASSIDLPGLSGYTF. The chain links TRBV19 to TRBJ1-2, with D perhaps matching TRBD1 (5 bases). CDR1 LNHDA and CDR2 SQIVND come from the germline V gene (reference sequence). This CDR3 comprises 15 residues. Between the trimmed V and J ends, which lost 0 bases and 7 bases, there was a span of 15 bases.

The CDR3 loop is CASSSGTGLGGSPLHF. The CDR3, as DNA: TGTGCCAGCAGCTCCGGTACAGGGCTGGGTGGCTCACCCCTCCACTTT. The V call is TRBV13, the J call TRBJ1-6, with D perhaps matching TRBD1 (6 bases). V was cut by 4 bases and J by 10 bases, with 20 bases left in between. CDR1 and CDR2 (germline): PRHDT, FYEKMQ (reference sequence). The CDR3 has 16 amino acids.

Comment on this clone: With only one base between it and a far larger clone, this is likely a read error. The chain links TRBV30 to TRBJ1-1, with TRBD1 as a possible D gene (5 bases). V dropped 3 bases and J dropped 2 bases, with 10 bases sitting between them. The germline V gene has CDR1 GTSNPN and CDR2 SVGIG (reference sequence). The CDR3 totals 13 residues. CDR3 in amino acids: CAWRWGRNTEAFF. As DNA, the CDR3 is TGTGCCTGGAGGTGGGGGAGAAACACTGAAGCTTTCTTT.

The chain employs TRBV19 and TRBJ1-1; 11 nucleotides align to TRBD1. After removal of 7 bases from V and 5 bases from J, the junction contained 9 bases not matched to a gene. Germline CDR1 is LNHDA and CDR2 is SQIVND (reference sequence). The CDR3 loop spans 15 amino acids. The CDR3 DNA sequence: TGTGCCAGTACGGCGTGGGACAGGGGGGGGACTGAAGCTTTCTTT. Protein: CASTAWDRGGTEAFF.

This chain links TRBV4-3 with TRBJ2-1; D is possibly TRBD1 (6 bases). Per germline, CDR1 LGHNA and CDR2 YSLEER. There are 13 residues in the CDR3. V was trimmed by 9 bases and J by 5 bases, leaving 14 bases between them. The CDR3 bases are TGCGCCAGTTCGACAGGCGTTAACAATGAGCAGTTCTTC. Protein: CASSTGVNNEQFF.

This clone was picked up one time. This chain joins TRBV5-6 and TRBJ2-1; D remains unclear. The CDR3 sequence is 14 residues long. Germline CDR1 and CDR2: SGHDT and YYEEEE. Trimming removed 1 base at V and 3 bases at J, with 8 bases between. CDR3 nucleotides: TGTGCCAGCAGCTTGTGGGCAGGCTACAATGAGCAGTTCTTC. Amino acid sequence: CASSLWAGYNEQFF.

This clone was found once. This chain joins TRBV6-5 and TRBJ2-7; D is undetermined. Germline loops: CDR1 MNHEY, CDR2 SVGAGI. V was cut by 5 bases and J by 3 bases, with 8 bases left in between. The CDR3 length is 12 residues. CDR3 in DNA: TGTGCCAGCAGTGATACCAGCTACGAGCAGTACTTC. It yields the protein CASSDTSYEQYF.

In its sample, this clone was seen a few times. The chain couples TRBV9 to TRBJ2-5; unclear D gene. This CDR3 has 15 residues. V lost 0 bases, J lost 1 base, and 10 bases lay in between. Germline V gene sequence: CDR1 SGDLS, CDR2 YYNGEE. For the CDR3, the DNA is TGTGCCAGCAGCGTAGGTTTAGGTTCCCAAGAGACCCAGTACTTC. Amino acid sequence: CASSVGLGSQETQYF.

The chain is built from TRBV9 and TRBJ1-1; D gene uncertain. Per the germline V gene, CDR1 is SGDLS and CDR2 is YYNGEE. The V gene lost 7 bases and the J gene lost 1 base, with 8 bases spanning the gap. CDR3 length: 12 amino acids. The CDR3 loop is CASGSQNTEAFF. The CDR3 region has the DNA TGTGCCAGCGGGAGTCAGAACACTGAAGCTTTCTTT.

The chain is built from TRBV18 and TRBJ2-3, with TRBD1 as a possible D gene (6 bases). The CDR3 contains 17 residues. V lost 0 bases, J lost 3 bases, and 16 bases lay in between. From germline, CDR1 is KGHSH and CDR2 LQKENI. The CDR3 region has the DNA TGTGCCAGCTCACCACCGTGGGAGACAGGCTTGACAGATACGCAGTATTTT. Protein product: CASSPPWETGLTDTQYF.

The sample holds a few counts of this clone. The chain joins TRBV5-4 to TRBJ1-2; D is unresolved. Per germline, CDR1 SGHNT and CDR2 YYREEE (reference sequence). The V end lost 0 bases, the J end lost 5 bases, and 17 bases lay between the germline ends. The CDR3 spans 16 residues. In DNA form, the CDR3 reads TGTGCCAGCAGCTTGGGGTCGGAGGGAACAAGATATGGCTACACCTTC. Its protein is CASSLGSEGTRYGYTF.

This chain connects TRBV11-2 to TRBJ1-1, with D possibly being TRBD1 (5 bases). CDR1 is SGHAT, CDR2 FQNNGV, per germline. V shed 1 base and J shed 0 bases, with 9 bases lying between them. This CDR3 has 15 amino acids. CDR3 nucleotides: TGTGCCAGCAGCTTAGTCGGGGGACTGAACACTGAAGCTTTCTTT. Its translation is CASSLVGGLNTEAFF.

This chain's CDR3 is CASSETILAGDTDTQYF. The DNA for the CDR3 is TGTGCCAGCAGTGAAACCATACTAGCGGGAGACACAGATACGCAGTATTTT. The chain recombines TRBV6-1 with TRBJ2-3, with 11 nucleotides matching TRBD2. This CDR3 spans 17 amino acids. With V trimmed by 2 bases and J by 2 bases, 6 bases remained unmatched. The germline gives CDR1 MNHNS, CDR2 SASEGT.

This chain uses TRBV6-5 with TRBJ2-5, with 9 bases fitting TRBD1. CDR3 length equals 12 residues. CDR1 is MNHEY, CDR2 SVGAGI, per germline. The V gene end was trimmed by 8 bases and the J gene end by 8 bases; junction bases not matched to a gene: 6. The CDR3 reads CASSVDRGTQYF. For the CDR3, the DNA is TGTGCCAGCTCCGTGGACAGGGGAACCCAGTACTTC.

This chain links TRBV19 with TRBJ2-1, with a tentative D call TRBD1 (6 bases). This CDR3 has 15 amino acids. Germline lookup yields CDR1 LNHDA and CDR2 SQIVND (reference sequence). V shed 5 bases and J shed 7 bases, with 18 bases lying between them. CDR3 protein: CASSDTGFRVNEQFF. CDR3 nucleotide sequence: TGTGCCAGTAGTGATACAGGGTTTAGAGTTAATGAGCAGTTCTTC.

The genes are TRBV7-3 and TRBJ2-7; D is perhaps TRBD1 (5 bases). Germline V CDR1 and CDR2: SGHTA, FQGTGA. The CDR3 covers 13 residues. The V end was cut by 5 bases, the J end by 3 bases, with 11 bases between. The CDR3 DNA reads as TGTGCCAGCAGCCCGTTTCAGGGCTACGAGCAGTACTTC. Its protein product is CASSPFQGYEQYF.

The CDR3 here is CASSLGRGYNEQFF. The DNA for the CDR3 is TGTGCCAGCAGTTTGGGCAGGGGGTACAATGAGCAGTTCTTC. V is TRBV27 and J is TRBJ2-1; 7 bases agree with TRBD1. Germline CDR1 is MNHEY and CDR2 is SMNVEV (reference sequence). This CDR3 spans 14 amino acids. The V and J ends lost 3 bases and 4 bases, in that order; junction bases with no gene match: 3.